These T cell receptor beta chains were read from a single sample in a study of OX40 agonist ivuxolimab in advanced cancers. Here immunoSEQ multiplex PCR was the method, and the copy in TCRdb shows in-frame clones only, minus some. The table has about 20,000 clones, about 79% seen once. This specimen was CD4+ or CD8+ T cells sorted from blood, taken in a trial of the OX40 agonist ivuxolimab. The receptors shown here come from an adult with an advanced solid tumor such as melanoma, head and neck, liver or kidney cancer. CDR3s include the opening cysteine and the closing phenylalanine or tryptophan. A D gene is named only where the DNA matches it firmly. Some rows mark clone size as missing; the rest say once, few, many or name a class of expanded clone.

clone size,D gene,V gene,J gene,CDR3 protein,CDR3 DNA
-,-,TRBV5-5,TRBJ2-7,CASSLGYYEQYF,TGTGCCAGCAGCTTGGGTTACTACGAGCAGTACTTC
-,TRBD1,TRBV2,TRBJ1-1,CASGGQGNTEAFF,TGTGCCAGCGGAGGACAGGGGAATACTGAAGCTTTCTTT
-,TRBD2,TRBV9,TRBJ2-3,CASSVASGRTDTQYF,TGTGCCAGCAGCGTAGCCAGCGGGAGAACAGATACGCAGTATTTT
few,TRBD1,TRBV7-9,TRBJ1-2,CASSSTGGGYTF,TGTGCCAGCAGCTCTACAGGGGGAGGCTACACCTTC
-,-,TRBV4-3,TRBJ2-3,CASSQKGHHTQYF,TGCGCCAGCAGCCAAAAAGGACATCATACGCAGTATTTT
-,-,TRBV11-2,TRBJ2-7,CASAEGGSYEQYF,TGTGCCAGCGCGGAGGGGGGCTCCTACGAGCAGTACTTC
-,-,TRBV11-2,TRBJ2-1,CASSRTRDSYNEQFF,TGTGCCAGCAGCCGTACTAGGGACTCCTACAATGAGCAGTTCTTC
-,TRBD1,TRBV7-3,TRBJ2-7,CASSRDSIYEQYF,TGTGCCAGCAGCCGGGACAGTATCTACGAGCAGTACTTC
-,TRBD2,TRBV7-9,TRBJ2-5,CASSFAGGHQETQYF,TGTGCCAGCAGCTTTGCGGGGGGCCACCAAGAGACCCAGTACTTC
once,-,TRBV15,TRBJ2-3,CATSRDGLSTDTQYF,TGTGCCACCAGCAGAGATGGCCTTAGCACAGATACGCAGTATTTT
-,-,TRBV29-1,TRBJ2-7,CSVETRGEQYF,TGCAGCGTTGAGACTCGGGGGGAGCAGTACTTC
-,TRBD1,TRBV4-3,TRBJ2-1,CASSPDRQTYNEQFF,TGCGCCAGCAGCCCGGACAGGCAAACCTACAATGAGCAGTTCTTC
few,TRBD1,TRBV2,TRBJ1-2,CASREDRAFYGYTF,TGTGCCAGCAGGGAGGACAGGGCCTTCTATGGCTACACCTTC
-,TRBD2,TRBV19,TRBJ2-1,CASSPRVIAGGNGNEQFF,TGTGCCAGTAGTCCCCGGGTGATAGCGGGGGGTAATGGGAATGAGCAGTTCTTC
-,TRBD1,TRBV4-1,TRBJ1-1,CASSQGATGMNTEAFF,TGCGCCAGCAGCCAGGGTGCGACAGGGATGAACACTGAAGCTTTCTTT
once,-,TRBV7-7,TRBJ2-5,CASSFLQGEETQYF,TGTGCCAGCAGCTTTTTACAAGGAGAGGAGACCCAGTACTTC
-,-,TRBV6-1,TRBJ2-7,CASSPEGGSIYEQYF,TGTGCCAGCAGCCCCGAAGGGGGTTCAATCTACGAGCAGTACTTC
-,TRBD2,TRBV7-8,TRBJ2-2,CASLVGTINTGELFF,TGTGCCAGCTTGGTCGGGACTATAAACACCGGGGAGCTGTTTTTT
-,TRBD2,TRBV7-2,TRBJ2-2,CASSSLAGGAGELFF,TGTGCCAGCAGCTCTCTAGCGGGAGGAGCCGGGGAGCTGTTTTTT
-,TRBD2,TRBV6-1,TRBJ2-5,CASSEALGLAEETQYF,TGTGCCAGCAGTGAAGCTTTAGGGCTAGCGGAAGAGACCCAGTACTTC
-,-,TRBV4-1,TRBJ1-1,CASSQDTTEAFF,TGCGCCAGCAGCCAAGACACTACTGAAGCTTTCTTT
-,TRBD2,TRBV18,TRBJ2-3,CASSLRLALDSGSRAGDTDTQYF,TGTGCCAGCTCTCTTCGCTTGGCTCTCGACAGCGGGAGTCGCGCGGGAGATACAGATACGCAGTATTTT
-,-,TRBV10-3,TRBJ1-4,CAISAPEGDFPEKLFF,TGTGCCATCAGTGCACCCGAGGGGGACTTTCCGGAAAAACTGTTTTTT
-,TRBD1,TRBV10-3,TRBJ2-3,CAISESDVTGGLLDTQYF,TGTGCCATCAGTGAGTCGGATGTGACAGGGGGCTTGTTAGATACGCAGTATTTT
-,-,TRBV9,TRBJ2-7,CASSVGGDASYEQYF,TGTGCCAGCAGCGTAGGCGGGGACGCTTCCTACGAGCAGTACTTC
-,-,TRBV27,TRBJ2-7,CASSLAISYEQYF,TGTGCCAGCAGTTTGGCCATCTCCTACGAGCAGTACTTC
-,TRBD2,TRBV14,TRBJ2-7,CASSHPGGAGGTYEQYF,TGTGCCAGCAGCCACCCGGGTGGCGCGGGAGGGACCTACGAGCAGTACTTC
-,-,TRBV6-5,TRBJ1-1,CASSLLASVNTEAFF,TGTGCCAGCAGCCTACTGGCGTCCGTGAACACTGAAGCTTTCTTT
-,-,TRBV21-1,TRBJ2-1,CASSKKKTGTSNEQFF,TGTGCCAGCAGCAAGAAGAAAACCGGGACTAGCAATGAGCAGTTCTTC
few,-,TRBV19,TRBJ2-7,CATKAKGQSYEQYF,TGTGCCACGAAAGCCAAGGGCCAGTCCTACGAGCAGTACTTC
-,-,TRBV25-1,TRBJ1-1,CASSEFREANTEAFF,TGTGCCAGCAGTGAATTTAGAGAGGCGAACACTGAAGCTTTCTTT
once,TRBD1,TRBV6-1,TRBJ2-7,CASSGTPGQSSYEQYF,TGTGCCAGCAGTGGGACCCCGGGACAGAGCTCCTACGAGCAGTACTTC
-,-,TRBV7-9,TRBJ1-1,CASSYPEGGPTTMNTEAFF,TGTGCCAGCAGCTATCCAGAGGGAGGGCCTACGACCATGAACACTGAAGCTTTCTTT
-,TRBD1,TRBV11-1,TRBJ2-7,CASSPGTGVDEQYF,TGTGCCAGCAGCCCCGGGACAGGGGTGGACGAGCAGTACTTC
-,-,TRBV28,TRBJ2-5,CASSFPLLADQETQYF,TGTGCCAGCAGTTTCCCCCTTTTAGCTGATCAAGAGACCCAGTACTTC
-,TRBD2,TRBV28,TRBJ2-3,CASSPGLAGGSTDTQYF,TGTGCCAGCAGCCCCGGACTAGCGGGGGGGAGCACAGATACGCAGTATTTT
-,-,TRBV4-1,TRBJ1-1,CASSQTGRDEAFF,TGCGCCAGCAGCCAGACTGGGAGGGACGAAGCTTTCTTT
-,-,TRBV18,TRBJ2-4,CASSPDQTGFGNIQYF,TGTGCCAGCTCACCCGATCAGACAGGTTTCGGGAACATTCAGTACTTC
-,-,TRBV4-1,TRBJ1-4,CASSHWGGDEKLFF,TGCGCCAGCAGCCACTGGGGGGGTGATGAAAAACTGTTTTTT
few,-,TRBV7-9,TRBJ2-3,CASSLVGTDTQYF,TGTGCCAGCAGCTTAGTAGGTACAGATACGCAGTATTTT
-,-,TRBV7-9,TRBJ2-3,CASTPPGVSTDTQYF,TGTGCCAGCACCCCTCCGGGCGTTAGCACAGATACGCAGTATTTT
-,-,TRBV6-1,TRBJ1-6,CASTDGGTIFSPLHF,TGTGCCAGCACAGACGGTGGCACTATATTTTCACCCCTCCACTTT
few,TRBD1,TRBV4-2,TRBJ2-5,CASSQGTGFQETQYF,TGTGCCAGCAGCCAAGGGACAGGGTTTCAAGAGACCCAGTACTTC
-,-,TRBV21-1,TRBJ2-1,CASSNPGTSVYNEQFF,TGTGCCAGCAGCAACCCCGGGACTAGCGTGTACAATGAGCAGTTCTTC
-,-,TRBV9,TRBJ1-4,CASSVEWGENEKLFF,TGTGCCAGCAGCGTAGAGTGGGGGGAGAATGAAAAACTGTTTTTT
-,TRBD1,TRBV7-3,TRBJ1-1,CASSPTPGGVAFF,TGTGCCAGCAGCCCGACCCCAGGGGGGGTAGCTTTCTTT
few,TRBD1,TRBV30,TRBJ1-2,CAWSPRTGGLGGYTF,TGTGCCTGGAGTCCAAGGACAGGGGGCTTAGGTGGCTACACCTTC
-,TRBD1,TRBV27,TRBJ1-1,CASSHRLGQGLEAFF,TGTGCCAGCAGTCATAGGCTGGGACAGGGGTTGGAAGCTTTCTTT
-,-,TRBV30,TRBJ2-1,CAWRVFGTYNEQFF,TGTGCCTGGAGGGTCTTTGGGACCTACAATGAGCAGTTCTTC
once,TRBD2,TRBV12-5,TRBJ2-1,CASGFSGKRDEQFF,TGTGCTAGTGGTTTTAGCGGGAAAAGGGATGAGCAGTTCTTC
-,-,TRBV5-6,TRBJ1-5,CASSLGQGINQPQHF,TGTGCCAGCAGCTTGGGGCAGGGAATTAATCAGCCCCAGCATTTT
-,-,TRBV27,TRBJ2-2,CASSFSMGTGELFF,TGTGCCAGCAGTTTCTCGATGGGTACCGGGGAGCTGTTTTTT
-,TRBD1,TRBV5-1,TRBJ1-2,CASSLAYGTGGGYTF,TGCGCCAGCAGCTTGGCTTACGGGACAGGGGGTGGCTACACCTTC
-,-,TRBV6-6,TRBJ1-5,CASSPGGGNQPQHF,TGTGCCAGCAGTCCCGGGGGGGGCAATCAGCCCCAGCATTTT
once,TRBD2,TRBV13,TRBJ2-5,CASMGLSGETQYF,TGTGCCAGCATGGGACTATCCGGGGAGACCCAGTACTTC